The TCR beta chain under discussion was sequenced for a study of T cell repertoires in cytomegalovirus infection. Study context: It can be stated that public TCR beta signatures indicated CMV infection as well as a matching HLA type.

Germline V gene lookup returns CDR1 MNHEY and CDR2 SVGEGT. CDR3 length: 13 amino acids. Trimming at V came to 6 bases and at J to 6 bases, leaving 5 bases not matched to a gene. TCRdb reprocessed the reads with MiXCR, giving one entry per CDR3 protein. The sample holds 250,000 to 300,000 distinct CDR3 sequences; roughly 26% are singletons and the top ten take about 15%. The sequencing sample was made of PBMCs. The chain carries TRBV6-2 or TRBV6-3 and TRBJ2-1, with 7 bases fitting TRBD1. This TCR came from a human donor in good health (CMV status not recorded). Some clones in this sample may be carry-over from other donors' samples. In DNA, the CDR3 is TGTGCCAGCAGAGAATCAGGGGGCAATGAGCAGTTCTTC. Protein: CASRESGGNEQFF.